The 2 T cell receptor beta chains given below trace back to one sample, sequenced in a study of T cells in Graves' hyperthyroidism and ophthalmopathy. There were TCR beta CDR3 regions amplified from RNA transcripts. The study used the HTBI primer set for a first-round RT-PCR of the TCR CDR3. A single record per CDR3 protein comes from TCRdb applying MiXCR to the multiplex PCR reads. The table shows roughly 500,000 distinct CDR3 sequences, with over 11% occurring only once. What was sequenced was blood. These receptors were taken from a woman in her 30s with Graves' hyperthyroidism that later progressed to Graves' ophthalmopathy.

This clonotype was observed at least ten times. The chain carries TRBV10-3 and TRBJ2-2, with 7 bases lining up with TRBD1. The CDR3 loop spans 16 amino acids. Trimming took 6 bases from V and 3 from J; bases not matched to a gene: 10. The germline CDR1 and CDR2 sequences are ENHRY and SYGVKD. The CDR3 here is CAIRNDRDSDTGELFF. The CDR3 DNA reads TGTGCCATCAGAAACGACAGGGATAGTGACACCGGGGAGCTGTTTTTT.

The chain carries TRBV20-1 and TRBJ2-1; D is possibly TRBD1 (5 bases). V was shortened by 6 bases and J by 10 bases, with 19 bases between the two germline ends. CDR1 DFQATT and CDR2 SNEGSKA come from the germline V gene (reference sequence). This CDR3 comprises 13 residues. CDR3 region: CSARLKGLGEQFF. In DNA form, the CDR3 reads TGCAGTGCCAGGTTGAAGGGGCTGGGGGAGCAGTTCTTC.